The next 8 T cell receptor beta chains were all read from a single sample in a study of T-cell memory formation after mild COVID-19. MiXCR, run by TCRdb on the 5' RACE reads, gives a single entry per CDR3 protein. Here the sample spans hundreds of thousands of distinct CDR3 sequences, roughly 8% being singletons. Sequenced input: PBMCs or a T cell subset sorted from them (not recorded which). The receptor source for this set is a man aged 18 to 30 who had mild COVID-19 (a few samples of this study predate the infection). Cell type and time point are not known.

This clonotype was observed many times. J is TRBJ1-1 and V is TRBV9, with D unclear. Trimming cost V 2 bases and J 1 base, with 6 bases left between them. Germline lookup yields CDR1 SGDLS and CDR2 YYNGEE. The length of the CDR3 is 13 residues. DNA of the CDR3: TGTGCCAGCAGCGTTTTGGGGAACACTGAAGCTTTCTTT. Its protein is CASSVLGNTEAFF.

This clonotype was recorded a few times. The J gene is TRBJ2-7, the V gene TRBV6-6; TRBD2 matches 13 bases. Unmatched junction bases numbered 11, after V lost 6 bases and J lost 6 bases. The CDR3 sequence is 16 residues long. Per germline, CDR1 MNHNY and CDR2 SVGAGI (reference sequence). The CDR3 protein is CASRPHTSGGALEQYF. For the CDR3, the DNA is TGTGCCAGCAGGCCCCATACTAGCGGGGGGGCACTCGAGCAGTACTTC.

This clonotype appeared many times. CDR3 region: CASSATRDRETQYF. The DNA for the CDR3 is TGTGCCAGCAGCGCAACTAGGGACAGAGAGACCCAGTACTTC. V usage is TRBV7-2 and J usage is TRBJ2-5, with 7 bases that match TRBD1. The germline CDR1 and CDR2 sequences are SGHTA and FQGNSA. V was clipped by 5 bases and J by 4 bases; unmatched bases: 7. The CDR3 covers 14 residues. The variable domain in full, with the rest retrieved from reference TRBV7-2 and TRBJ2-5, is GAGVSQSPSNKVTEKGKDVELRCDPISGHTALYWYRQSLGQGLEFLIYFQGNSAPDKSGLPSDRFSAERTGGSVSTLTIQRTQQEDSAVYLCASSATRDRETQYFGPGTRLLVL.

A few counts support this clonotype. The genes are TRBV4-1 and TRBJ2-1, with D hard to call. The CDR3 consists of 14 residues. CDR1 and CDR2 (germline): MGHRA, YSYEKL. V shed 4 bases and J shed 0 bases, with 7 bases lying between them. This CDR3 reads CASSLHFSYNEQFF. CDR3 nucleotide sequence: TGCGCCAGCAGCCTCCATTTCTCCTACAATGAGCAGTTCTTC.

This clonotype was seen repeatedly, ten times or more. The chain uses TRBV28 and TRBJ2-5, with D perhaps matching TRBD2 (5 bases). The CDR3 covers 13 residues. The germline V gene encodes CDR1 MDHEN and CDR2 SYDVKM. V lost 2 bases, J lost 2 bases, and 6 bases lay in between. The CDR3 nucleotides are TGTGCCAGCAGTTTACCGGGGCAAGAGACCCAGTACTTC. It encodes CASSLPGQETQYF.

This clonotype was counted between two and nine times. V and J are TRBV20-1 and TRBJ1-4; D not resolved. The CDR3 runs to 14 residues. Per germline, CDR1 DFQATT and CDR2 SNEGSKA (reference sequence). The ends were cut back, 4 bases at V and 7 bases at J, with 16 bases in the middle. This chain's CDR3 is CSATLHAGGEKLFF. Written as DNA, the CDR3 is TGCAGTGCTACACTACATGCCGGTGGTGAAAAACTGTTTTTT.

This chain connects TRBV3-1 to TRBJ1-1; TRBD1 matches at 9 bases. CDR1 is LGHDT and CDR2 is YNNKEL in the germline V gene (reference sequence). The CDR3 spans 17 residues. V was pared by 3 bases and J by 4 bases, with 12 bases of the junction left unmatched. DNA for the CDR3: TGTGCCAGCAGCCAGGCTGACAGGGGGATTCGGGGCACTGAAGCTTTCTTT. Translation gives CASSQADRGIRGTEAFF.

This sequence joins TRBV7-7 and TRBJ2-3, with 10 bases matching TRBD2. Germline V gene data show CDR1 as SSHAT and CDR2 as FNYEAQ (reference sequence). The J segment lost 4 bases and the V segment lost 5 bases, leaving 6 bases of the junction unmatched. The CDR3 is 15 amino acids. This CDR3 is CASSERGGGPDTQYF. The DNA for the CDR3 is TGTGCCAGCAGCGAGCGGGGGGGCGGGCCAGATACGCAGTATTTT.